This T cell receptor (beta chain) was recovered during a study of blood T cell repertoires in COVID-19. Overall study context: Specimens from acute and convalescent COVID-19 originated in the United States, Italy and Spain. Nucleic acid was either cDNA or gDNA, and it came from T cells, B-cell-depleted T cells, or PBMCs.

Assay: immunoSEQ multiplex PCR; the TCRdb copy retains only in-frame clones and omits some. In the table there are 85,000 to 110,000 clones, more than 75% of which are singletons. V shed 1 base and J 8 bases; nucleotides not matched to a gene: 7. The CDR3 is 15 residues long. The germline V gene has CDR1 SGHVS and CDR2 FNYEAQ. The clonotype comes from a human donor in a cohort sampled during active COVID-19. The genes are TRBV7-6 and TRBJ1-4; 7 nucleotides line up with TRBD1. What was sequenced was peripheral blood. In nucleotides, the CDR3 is TGTGCCAGCAGCTTAGAGGCAGGGGGTCGGGAAAAACTGTTTTTT. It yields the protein CASSLEAGGREKLFF.